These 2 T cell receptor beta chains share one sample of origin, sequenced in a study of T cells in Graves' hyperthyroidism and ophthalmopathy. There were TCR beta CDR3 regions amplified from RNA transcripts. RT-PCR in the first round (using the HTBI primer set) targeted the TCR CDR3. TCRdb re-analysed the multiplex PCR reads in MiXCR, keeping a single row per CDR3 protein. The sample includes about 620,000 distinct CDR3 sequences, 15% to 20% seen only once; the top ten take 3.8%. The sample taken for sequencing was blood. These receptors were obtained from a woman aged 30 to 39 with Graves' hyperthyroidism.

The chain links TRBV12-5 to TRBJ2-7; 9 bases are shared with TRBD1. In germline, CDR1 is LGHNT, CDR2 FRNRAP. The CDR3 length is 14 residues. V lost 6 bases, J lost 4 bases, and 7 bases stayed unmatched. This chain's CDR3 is CASGTGTGPYEQYF. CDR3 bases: TGTGCTAGTGGAACCGGGACAGGGCCATACGAGCAGTACTTC.

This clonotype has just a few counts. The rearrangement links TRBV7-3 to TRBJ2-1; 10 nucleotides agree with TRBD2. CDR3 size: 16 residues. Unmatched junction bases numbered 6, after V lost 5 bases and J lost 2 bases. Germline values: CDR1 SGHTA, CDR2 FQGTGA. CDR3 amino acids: CASSPQLAGTYNEQFF. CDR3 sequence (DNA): TGTGCCAGCAGCCCACAACTAGCGGGGACCTACAATGAGCAGTTCTTC.